The rows below give T cell receptor beta chains drawn from one sample of a study of OX40 agonist ivuxolimab in advanced cancers. Some clones are missing from TCRdb's copy, which holds only in-frame ones; the method was immunoSEQ multiplex PCR. The sample carries some 50,000 clones, under 90% recorded once. The material was CD4+ or CD8+ T cells sorted from blood, obtained in a trial of the OX40 agonist ivuxolimab. The source is an adult with an advanced solid tumor such as melanoma, head and neck, liver or kidney cancer. Both conserved end residues are part of each CDR3. The order of the fields is clone size, J gene, D gene, V gene, CDR3 DNA, CDR3 protein. The D gene is left open where the match is weak. Clone sizes are given selectively: once, few, many, or a class where the clone is expanded.

NA,TRBJ1-1,NA,TRBV5-6,TGTGCCAGCAGCTCCTATGGGGGGTGGAACACTGAAGCTTTCTTT,CASSSYGGWNTEAFF
NA,TRBJ1-2,TRBD1,TRBV4-1,TGCGCCAGCAGCCAAGGGACAGGGGGTGATGGCTACACCTTC,CASSQGTGGDGYTF
NA,TRBJ2-3,TRBD2,TRBV7-3,TGTGCCAGCAGCTACCTCGGAGCGGGGACGCAGTATTTT,CASSYLGAGTQYF
NA,TRBJ2-3,NA,TRBV28,TGTGCCAGCAGTTTACCATTAACAGATACGCAGTATTTT,CASSLPLTDTQYF
NA,TRBJ2-2,TRBD2,TRBV7-9,TGTGCCAGCAGCTTTTTGGGAAGGACTAGCCTACCTAACACCGGGGAGCTGTTTTTT,CASSFLGRTSLPNTGELFF
NA,TRBJ2-2,NA,TRBV14,TGTGCCAGCAGCTTGCTAGGGGGGGCCGGGGAGCTGTTTTTT,CASSLLGGAGELFF
few,TRBJ2-1,NA,TRBV11-2,TGTGCCAGCAACCCGACATCCCTCTCCTACAATGAGCAGTTCTTC,CASNPTSLSYNEQFF
NA,TRBJ1-6,NA,TRBV19,TGTGCCAGTAGTCGAGACCCGAATTCACCCCTCCACTTT,CASSRDPNSPLHF
NA,TRBJ2-4,NA,TRBV2,TGTGCCAGCAGCTACAGTGAAATAGGGGGAATCAAAAACATTCAGTACTTC,CASSYSEIGGIKNIQYF
NA,TRBJ1-6,NA,TRBV28,TGTGCCAGCAGTGAGGGTACTCCACCCCTCCACTTT,CASSEGTPPLHF
NA,TRBJ2-7,NA,TRBV29-1,TGCAGCTACCAAGGGGGGAGGGCCGGAGAGCAGTACTTC,CSYQGGRAGEQYF
NA,TRBJ2-7,TRBD1,TRBV28,TGTGCCAGCAGTCCCCCTGGACAGGTGAAAGGGCAGTACTTC,CASSPPGQVKGQYF
NA,TRBJ2-7,NA,TRBV2,TGTGCCAGCAGTGAACAGGAGTCCAACTCCTACGAGCAGTACTTC,CASSEQESNSYEQYF
once,TRBJ2-7,NA,TRBV7-9,TGTGCCAGCAGCTTAGGGCCTGGGACACAGGATAGGCAGTACTTC,CASSLGPGTQDRQYF
few,TRBJ1-1,NA,TRBV27,TGTGCCAGCCTCGGGGGGCGGGCGAACACTGAAGCTTTCTTT,CASLGGRANTEAFF